Sequencing of this T cell receptor beta chain was carried out in a study of OX40 agonist ivuxolimab in advanced cancers. Clones were sequenced by immunoSEQ multiplex PCR, and TCRdb holds only the in-frame ones, with some missing. Of more than 35,000 clones in the sample, 70% to 80% were seen once. In germline, CDR1 is MNHEY, CDR2 SMNVEV (reference sequence). J gave up 10 bases and V 0 bases, and 3 bases lay outside the gene matches. The CDR3 totals 13 residues. The TCR originated in an adult with an advanced solid tumor such as melanoma, head and neck, liver or kidney cancer. The chain combines TRBV27 with TRBJ2-1; 7 bases match TRBD1. The specimen was CD4+ or CD8+ T cells sorted from blood, collected in a trial of the OX40 agonist ivuxolimab. The CDR3 here is CASSLSQTGEQFF. CDR3 coding DNA: TGTGCCAGCAGTTTATCTCAGACAGGGGAGCAGTTCTTC.